These 23 T cell receptor beta chains originate from one sample sequenced in a study of shared clonotypes between healthy human individuals. Profiled with immunoSEQ multiplex PCR; TCRdb holds only in-frame clones, not every one. The sample holds just over 2,000,000 clones, 90% to 95% seen once. Source material: naive CD4+ T cells sorted from blood. The subset here: CD45RA+ positively selected. The receptors were sampled from a man between 18 and 35 years old in good health.

The chain combines TRBV9 with TRBJ1-3, with 7 bases matching TRBD1. CDR1 and CDR2 from the germline V gene are SGDLS and YYNGEE. Trimming at V came to 0 bases and at J to 4 bases, leaving 7 bases not matched to a gene. CDR3 length equals 16 residues. The CDR3 DNA sequence: TGTGCCAGCAGCGTAGCAGGACAGGCGGCGGGAAACACCATATATTTT. Its protein is CASSVAGQAAGNTIYF.

On this clone: Other DNA variants within this sample encode the same CDR3. The chain has TRBV5-1 and TRBJ2-3; 7 nucleotides agree with TRBD2. This CDR3 spans 15 amino acids. The trim removed 1 base at V and 0 bases at J, leaving 2 bases unmatched. Germline assignment: CDR1 SGHRS and CDR2 YFSETQ. The CDR3 sequence is CASSLLRGSTDTQYF. CDR3 in DNA: TGCGCCAGCAGCTTGCTGCGGGGGAGCACAGATACGCAGTATTTT.

The chain links TRBV7-3 to TRBJ1-6; no clear D. V was trimmed by 0 bases and J by 8 bases, leaving 11 bases between them. The germline V gene encodes CDR1 SGHTA and CDR2 FQGTGA. The CDR3 has 15 amino acids. The CDR3 nucleotides read TGTGCCAGCAGCTTAACAGCTGGCGGGCATTCACCCCTCCACTTT. Translated: CASSLTAGGHSPLHF.

This clone was counted a single time. The genes are TRBV6-5 and TRBJ1-5; D is uncertain. Germline CDR1 MNHEY, CDR2 SVGAGI. This CDR3 is 15 amino acids long. Trimming left V 5 bases short and J 0 bases short, with 11 bases between. This chain's CDR3 is CASSTHRGSNQPQHF. The CDR3 DNA reads TGTGCCAGCAGTACCCACCGGGGTAGCAATCAGCCCCAGCATTTT.

The J gene is TRBJ2-3, the V gene TRBV4-2; 7 positions agree with TRBD2. The ends lost 4 bases at V and 0 bases at J; junction bases unmatched: 4. The CDR3 has 15 residues. Per the germline V gene, CDR1 is LGHNA and CDR2 is YNFKEQ. For the CDR3, the DNA is TGTGCCAGCAGCCTTGAAGCGGGGAGCACAGATACGCAGTATTTT. The encoded protein is CASSLEAGSTDTQYF.

The chain has TRBV19 and TRBJ1-5, with a possible D match to TRBD1 (5 bases). The V and J ends lost 5 bases and 6 bases respectively, with 11 bases between them. Germline CDR1 LNHDA, CDR2 SQIVND (reference sequence). This CDR3 has 13 residues. The CDR3 loop reads CASSARETQPQHF. In DNA form, the CDR3 reads TGTGCCAGTAGTGCCAGGGAAACTCAGCCCCAGCATTTT.

CDR3 nucleotides: TGTGCCAGCAGTTACAAGGGACAGGGTTCCCCTGAAGCTTTCTTT. Residues: CASSYKGQGSPEAFF. The V and J genes are TRBV6-6 and TRBJ1-1, with 9 bases fitting TRBD1. Germline V gives CDR1 MNHNY, CDR2 SVGAGI (reference sequence). Unmatched junction bases numbered 7, after V lost 2 bases and J lost 6 bases. The CDR3 runs 15 residues.

This chain links TRBV19 with TRBJ2-3, with 9 bases aligning to TRBD1. This CDR3 is built from 15 residues. Germline V gene data show CDR1 as LNHDA and CDR2 as SQIVND (reference sequence). V was pared by 3 bases and J by 0 bases, with 1 base of the junction left unmatched. The CDR3 region is CASSIGTGSTDTQYF. CDR3 in DNA: TGTGCCAGTAGTATCGGGACAGGGAGCACAGATACGCAGTATTTT.

The V gene is TRBV2, the J gene TRBJ1-2, with unresolved D. The germline gives CDR1 SNHLY, CDR2 FYNNEI. The CDR3 runs 12 residues. The V and J ends lost 1 base and 5 bases respectively, with 5 bases between them. The CDR3 DNA reads as TGTGCCAGCAGTGAAGGAATATATGGCTACACCTTC. As protein: CASSEGIYGYTF.

V gene TRBV28 combines with J gene TRBJ1-2, with D perhaps matching TRBD1 (5 bases). In germline, CDR1 is MDHEN, CDR2 SYDVKM. The germline V and J ends were trimmed by 6 bases and 8 bases, with 16 bases remaining between them. This CDR3 has 13 amino acids. The CDR3 nucleotides are TGTGCCAGCAGCCTCGTTCAGGGAAGCGGCTACACCTTC. This encodes CASSLVQGSGYTF.

The chain joins TRBV4-1 to TRBJ2-5; possibly TRBD2 for D (6 bases). The DNA end favors TRBJ2-7, so the J call may be wrong. The CDR3 runs 17 residues. Germline V lookup: CDR1 MGHRA, CDR2 YSYEKL. The CDR3 reads CASSQGAGRTAAYEQYF. The DNA for the CDR3 is TGCGCCAGCAGCCAAGGGGCGGGGAGGACGGCCGCCTACGAGCAGTACTTC.

V usage is TRBV2 and J usage is TRBJ1-4; D gene uncertain. There are 15 residues in the CDR3. Germline CDR1 is SNHLY and CDR2 is FYNNEI. V dropped 4 bases and J dropped 8 bases, with 17 bases sitting between them. CDR3 residues: CASSGSRLGIEKLFF. For the CDR3, the DNA is TGTGCCAGCAGTGGATCCCGACTTGGTATCGAAAAACTGTTTTTT. The full variable domain, rest sourced from reference TRBV2 and TRBJ1-4, is EPEVTQTPSHQVTQMGQEVILRCVPISNHLYFYWYRQILGQKVEFLVSFYNNEISEKSEIFDDQFSVERPDGSNFTLKIRSTKLEDSAMYFCASSGSRLGIEKLFFGSGTQLSVL.

The V gene is TRBV2, the J gene TRBJ2-2, with TRBD1 matching 8 bases. The CDR3 extends over 14 amino acids. Trimming cost V 8 bases and J 3 bases; bases outside gene matches: 5. The V gene's germline CDR1 is SNHLY and CDR2 FYNNEI. The CDR3 nucleotides read TGTGCCAGCGACAACAGGGGGGACACCGGGGAGCTGTTTTTT. Its protein is CASDNRGDTGELFF. Full variable domain (outside the CDR3, taken from reference TRBV2 and TRBJ2-2): EPEVTQTPSHQVTQMGQEVILRCVPISNHLYFYWYRQILGQKVEFLVSFYNNEISEKSEIFDDQFSVERPDGSNFTLKIRSTKLEDSAMYFCASDNRGDTGELFFGEGSRLTVL.

This chain connects TRBV29-1 to TRBJ1-2, with unresolved D. The CDR3 is 13 residues long. CDR1 and CDR2 from the germline V gene are SQVTM and ANQGSEA. Trimming pared 1 base from V and 8 bases from J, leaving 14 bases between. CDR3 coding DNA: TGCAGCGTTGAAGTAGGGCCCACGGGGGGCTACACCTTC. Encoded protein: CSVEVGPTGGYTF.

The chain couples TRBV20-1 to TRBJ2-7, with D unresolved. Germline V gives CDR1 DFQATT, CDR2 SNEGSKA (reference sequence). Trimming removed 3 bases from V and 5 bases from J, with 5 bases in between. CDR3 length: 10 residues. CDR3 nucleotides: TGCAGTGCTAGTAATAACGAGCAGTACTTC. Translated: CSASNNEQYF.

This rearrangement joins TRBV5-5 to TRBJ1-5; D ambiguous. Germline loops: CDR1 SGHKS, CDR2 YYEKEE (reference sequence). Between the trimmed V and J ends, which lost 1 base and 3 bases, there was a span of 11 bases. CDR3 length: 15 residues. Here the CDR3 DNA reads TGTGCCAGCAGCTTGCTCGGAGAATTCAATCAGCCCCAGCATTTT. It translates to CASSLLGEFNQPQHF.

This clone was detected once. This rearrangement joins TRBV30 to TRBJ2-5; 11 bases are shared with TRBD2. V lost 8 bases and J lost 2; bases outside the gene matches: 4. Germline V lookup: CDR1 GTSNPN, CDR2 SVGIG (reference sequence). This CDR3 comprises 13 residues. The DNA of the CDR3 is TGTGCCCTGTTAGCGGGGGGGCAAGAGACCCAGTACTTC. It translates to CALLAGGQETQYF.

The chain carries TRBV6-5 and TRBJ2-3, with D tentatively TRBD1 (6 bases). This CDR3 has 13 residues. Germline lookup yields CDR1 MNHEY and CDR2 SVGAGI. Trimming cost V 7 bases and J 4 bases, with 12 bases left between them. DNA of the CDR3: TGTGCCAGCAATCGCGAGGGGGCAGATACGCAGTATTTT. It codes for CASNREGADTQYF.

The chain has TRBV15 and TRBJ2-5; 7 bases are shared with TRBD2. The CDR3 is made up of 13 amino acids. V shed 8 bases and J 6 bases; nucleotides not matched to a gene: 9. Germline-derived CDR1 and CDR2 are LNHNV and YYDKDF (reference sequence). The CDR3 reads CATWEGGTKTQYF. Here the CDR3 DNA reads TGTGCCACCTGGGAGGGAGGGACGAAGACCCAGTACTTC.

The CDR3 protein is CASSRSGTGDPGDTQYF. CDR3 nucleotide sequence: TGCGCCAGCAGCCGCTCCGGGACAGGGGATCCCGGGGATACGCAGTATTTT. The chain combines TRBV4-3 with TRBJ2-3; 10 bases align to TRBD1. V lost 4 bases to trimming and J lost 6 bases; unmatched junction nucleotides: 13. The length of the CDR3 is 17 residues. Germline-derived CDR1 and CDR2 are LGHNA and YSLEER.

This chain links TRBV28 with TRBJ1-2; D is possibly TRBD1 (5 bases). Trimming left V 10 bases short and J 4 bases short, with 22 bases between. Looked up from germline, CDR1 is MDHEN and CDR2 is SYDVKM. The CDR3 sequence is 15 residues long. CDR3 sequence (DNA): TGTGCCATCACATCCGGAGGGGCAAGTACCTATGGCTACACCTTC. This sequence encodes CAITSGGASTYGYTF.

J is TRBJ2-7 and V is TRBV30, with TRBD2 as a possible D gene (6 bases). Germline CDR1 GTSNPN, CDR2 SVGIG (reference sequence). The V gene lost 2 bases and the J gene lost 4 bases, with 21 bases spanning the gap. The CDR3 extends over 16 amino acids. CDR3 region: CAWSSKGLPFMYEQYF. For the CDR3, the DNA is TGTGCCTGGAGTTCGAAAGGACTACCTTTCATGTACGAGCAGTACTTC.

V is TRBV28 and J is TRBJ1-5, with D tentatively TRBD1 (5 bases). The CDR3 spans 15 residues. Looked up from germline, CDR1 is MDHEN and CDR2 is SYDVKM. With 3 bases removed from V and 6 bases from J, the gap between germline ends came to 15 bases. The CDR3 bases are TGTGCCAGCAGTTTCAAGGGGTTCCGAGGTCAGCCCCAGCATTTT. Translation gives CASSFKGFRGQPQHF.